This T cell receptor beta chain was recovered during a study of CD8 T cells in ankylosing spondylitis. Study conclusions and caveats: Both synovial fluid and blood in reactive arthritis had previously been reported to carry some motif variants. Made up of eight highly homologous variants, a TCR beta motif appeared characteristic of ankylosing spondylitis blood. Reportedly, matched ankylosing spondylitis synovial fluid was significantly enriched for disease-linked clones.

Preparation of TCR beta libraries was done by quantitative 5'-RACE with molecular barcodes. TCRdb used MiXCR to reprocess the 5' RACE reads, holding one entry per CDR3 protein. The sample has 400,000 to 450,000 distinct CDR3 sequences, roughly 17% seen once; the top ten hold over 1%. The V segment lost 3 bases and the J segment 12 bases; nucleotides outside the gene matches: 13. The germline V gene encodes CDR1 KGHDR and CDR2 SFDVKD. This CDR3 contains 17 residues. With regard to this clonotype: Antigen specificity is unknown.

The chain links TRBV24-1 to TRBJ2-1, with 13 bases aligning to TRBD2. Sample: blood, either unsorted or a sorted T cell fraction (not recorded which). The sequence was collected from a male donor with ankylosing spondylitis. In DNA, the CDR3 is TGTGCCACCAGTGATCACCTACTAGCGGGAGGGAATGGAGGGCAGTTCTTC. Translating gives CATSDHLLAGGNGGQFF.